This T cell receptor beta chain derives from a study of T cell changes during pregnancy in multiple sclerosis. The CDR3 length is 15 residues. Germline V gene data show CDR1 as MDHEN and CDR2 as SYDVKM. Trimming took 6 bases from V and 2 from J, leaving 14 bases between them. Produced via immunoSEQ multiplex PCR; TCRdb's table is partial and in-frame only. The sample holds 45,000 to 55,000 clones; over 80% are singletons and the top ten take 0.15% to 0.2%. The chain carries TRBV28 and TRBJ1-5; a weak D match, TRBD1 (5 bases). The source of this sequence is a female donor in good health, enrolled as a control in a pregnancy study. Specimen: CD4+ T cells from peripheral blood mononuclear cells, collected after pregnancy. The CDR3 loop reads CASRIPWGGNQPQHF. In DNA form, the CDR3 reads TGTGCCAGCAGGATCCCCTGGGGGGGCAATCAGCCCCAGCATTTT.